This T cell receptor (beta chain) derives from a study of blood T cells in healthy people across ages. On this clonotype: Its antigen is as yet unknown.

Study-level findings and limits: As age increased, TCR beta diversity per million T cells fell in a roughly linear fashion.

Together with a sample-barcoded 5' primer, a J-beta primer mix was included in a second PCR lasting about 6 to 11 cycles. TCRdb re-derived calls from the 5' RACE reads in MiXCR, one entry per CDR3 protein. The table lists under 800,000 distinct CDR3 sequences, 35% to 45% of them singletons. V shed 0 bases and J 3 bases; nucleotides not matched to a gene: 2. This CDR3 is 16 amino acids long. Germline assignment: CDR1 LGHNA and CDR2 YSLEER. V usage is TRBV4-3 and J usage is TRBJ1-1; 12 bases line up with TRBD1. The receptor comes from a woman aged 60-75 years in good health. The sample comprised blood. The DNA of the CDR3 is TGCGCCAGCAGCCAAGAAGGGACAGGGGGCTACACTGAAGCTTTCTTT. It is translated as CASSQEGTGGYTEAFF.